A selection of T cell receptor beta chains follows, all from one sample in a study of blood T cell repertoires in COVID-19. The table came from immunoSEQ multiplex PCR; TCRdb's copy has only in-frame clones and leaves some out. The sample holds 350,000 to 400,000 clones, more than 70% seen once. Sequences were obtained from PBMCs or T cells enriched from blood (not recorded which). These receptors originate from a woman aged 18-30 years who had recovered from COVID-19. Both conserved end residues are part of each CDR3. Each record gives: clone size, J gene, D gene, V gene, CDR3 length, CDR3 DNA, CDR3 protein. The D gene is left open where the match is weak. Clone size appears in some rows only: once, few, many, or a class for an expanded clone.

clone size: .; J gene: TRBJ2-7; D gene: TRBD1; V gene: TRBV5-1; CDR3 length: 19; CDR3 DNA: TGCGCCAGCAGCTCTTCACTTGGCGTAGTCAGGACAGGTACCTACGAGCAGTACTTC; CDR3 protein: CASSSSLGVVRTGTYEQYF
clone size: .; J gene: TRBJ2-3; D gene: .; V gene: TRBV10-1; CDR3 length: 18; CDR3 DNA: TGCGCCAGCAGTCAGGGGAGGGGGTACCCCCGGAGCACAGATACGCAGTATTTT; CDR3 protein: CASSQGRGYPRSTDTQYF
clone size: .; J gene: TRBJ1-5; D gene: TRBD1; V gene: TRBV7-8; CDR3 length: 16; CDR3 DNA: TGTGCCAGCAGCCTAATGGACAGGGGGCTCAATCAGCCCCAGCATTTT; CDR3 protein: CASSLMDRGLNQPQHF
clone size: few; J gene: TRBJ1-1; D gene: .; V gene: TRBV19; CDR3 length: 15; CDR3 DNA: TGTGCCAGTAGTACCTGGACAGACATGAACACTGAAGCTTTCTTT; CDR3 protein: CASSTWTDMNTEAFF
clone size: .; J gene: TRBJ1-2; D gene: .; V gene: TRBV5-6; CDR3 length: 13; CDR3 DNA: TGTGCCAGCAGCCCGGGCGGGGGTCCTGGCTACACCTTC; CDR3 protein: CASSPGGGPGYTF
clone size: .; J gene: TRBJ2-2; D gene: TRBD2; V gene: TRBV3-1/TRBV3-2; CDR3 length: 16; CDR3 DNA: TGTGCCAGCACCAAGACCCCTAGCGGCGACACCGGGGAGCTGTTTTTT; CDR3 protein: CASTKTPSGDTGELFF
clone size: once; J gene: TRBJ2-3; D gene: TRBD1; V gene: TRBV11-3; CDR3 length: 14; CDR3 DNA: TGTGCCAGCAGCTTACACAGGGGCGCAGATACGCAGTATTTT; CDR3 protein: CASSLHRGADTQYF
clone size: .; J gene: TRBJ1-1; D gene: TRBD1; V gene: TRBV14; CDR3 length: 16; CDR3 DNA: TGTGCCAGCAGCCAAGCCGGACAGGGGGCGAGAACTGAAGCTTTCTTT; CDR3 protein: CASSQAGQGARTEAFF
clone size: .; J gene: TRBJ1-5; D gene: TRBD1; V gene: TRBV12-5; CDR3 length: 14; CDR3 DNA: TGTGCTAGTGGTTTCGGACAGGGACCTCAGCCCCAGCATTTT; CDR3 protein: CASGFGQGPQPQHF
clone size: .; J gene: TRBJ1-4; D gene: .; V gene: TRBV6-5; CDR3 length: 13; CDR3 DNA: TGTGCCAGCATTATGCGGTCGGGTGAAAAACTGTTTTTT; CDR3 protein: CASIMRSGEKLFF
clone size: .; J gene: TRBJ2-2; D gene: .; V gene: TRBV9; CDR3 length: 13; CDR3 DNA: TGTGCCAGCAGCGGCAGGTACACCGGGGAGCTGTTTTTT; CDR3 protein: CASSGRYTGELFF
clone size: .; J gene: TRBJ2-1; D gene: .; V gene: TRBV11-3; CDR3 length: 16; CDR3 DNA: TGTGCCAGCAGCTTAGAAGGGGTGAGCTCCTACAATGAGCAGTTCTTC; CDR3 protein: CASSLEGVSSYNEQFF
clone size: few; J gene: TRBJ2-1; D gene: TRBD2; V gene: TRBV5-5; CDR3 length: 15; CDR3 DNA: TGTGCCAGCAGCTTGGTAGCGGGGAGGACAAATGAGCAGTTCTTC; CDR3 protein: CASSLVAGRTNEQFF
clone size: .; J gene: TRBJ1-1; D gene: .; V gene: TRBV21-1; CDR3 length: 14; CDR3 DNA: TGTGCCAGCAGCACCCCGGACACTTACACTGAAGCTTTCTTT; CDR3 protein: CASSTPDTYTEAFF
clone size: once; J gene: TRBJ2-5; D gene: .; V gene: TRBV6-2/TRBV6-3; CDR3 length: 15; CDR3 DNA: TGTGCCAGCAGTTACTCGGGCAGGCTCCAAGAGACCCAGTACTTC; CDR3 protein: CASSYSGRLQETQYF
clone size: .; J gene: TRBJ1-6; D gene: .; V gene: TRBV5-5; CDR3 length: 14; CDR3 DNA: TGTGCCAGCAGCTTAAGGGGTCTTAATTCACCCCTCCACTTT; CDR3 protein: CASSLRGLNSPLHF
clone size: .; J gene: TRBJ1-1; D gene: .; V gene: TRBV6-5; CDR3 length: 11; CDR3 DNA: TGTGCCAGCGTAGGGGGAGTTGAAGCTTTCTTT; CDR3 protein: CASVGGVEAFF
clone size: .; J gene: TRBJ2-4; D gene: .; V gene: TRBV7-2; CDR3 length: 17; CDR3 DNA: TGTGCCAGCAGCGAGACTAGGAGGGAGTATCCCAAAAACATTCAGTACTTC; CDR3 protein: CASSETRREYPKNIQYF
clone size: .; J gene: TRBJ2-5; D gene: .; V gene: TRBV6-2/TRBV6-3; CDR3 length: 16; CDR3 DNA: TGTGCCAGCAGTTCGCGACGACAGGACGATCAAGAGACCCAGTACTTC; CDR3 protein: CASSSRRQDDQETQYF
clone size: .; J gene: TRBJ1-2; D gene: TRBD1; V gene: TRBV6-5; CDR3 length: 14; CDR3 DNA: TGTGCCAGCAGTCTACGGGACAGGGGGACTGGCTACACCTTC; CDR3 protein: CASSLRDRGTGYTF
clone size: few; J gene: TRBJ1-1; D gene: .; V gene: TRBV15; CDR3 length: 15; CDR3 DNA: TGTGCCACCAGCAGGGACAGAGGGGTGAACACTGAAGCTTTCTTT; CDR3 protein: CATSRDRGVNTEAFF
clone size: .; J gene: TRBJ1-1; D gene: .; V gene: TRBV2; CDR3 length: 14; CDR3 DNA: TGTGCCAGCACAGGAGGCATCTCGAACACTGAAGCTTTCTTT; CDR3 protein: CASTGGISNTEAFF
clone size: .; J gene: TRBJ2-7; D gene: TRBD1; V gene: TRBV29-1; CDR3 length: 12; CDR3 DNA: TGCAGCGTTGACGGACAGGGCTACGAGCAGTACTTC; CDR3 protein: CSVDGQGYEQYF
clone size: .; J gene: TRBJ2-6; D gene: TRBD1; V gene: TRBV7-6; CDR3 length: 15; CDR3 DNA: TGTGCCAGCAGCACAGGGGCCAATGGGGCCAACGTCCTGACTTTC; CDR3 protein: CASSTGANGANVLTF
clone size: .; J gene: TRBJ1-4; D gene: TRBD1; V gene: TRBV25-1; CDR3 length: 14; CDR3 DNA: TGTGCCAGCAGTGACGCTCTCAGGGGGGAAAAACTGTTTTTT; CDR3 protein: CASSDALRGEKLFF
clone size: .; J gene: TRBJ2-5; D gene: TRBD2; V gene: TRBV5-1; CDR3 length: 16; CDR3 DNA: TGCGCCAGCAGCTTAACCCCGGGACTAGAGGGCGAGACCCAGTACTTC; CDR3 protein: CASSLTPGLEGETQYF
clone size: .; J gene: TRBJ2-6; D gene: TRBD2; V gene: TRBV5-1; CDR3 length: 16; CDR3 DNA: TGCGCCAGCAGCTTGGAGCGGGGTACTGGGGCCAACGTCCTGACTTTC; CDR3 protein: CASSLERGTGANVLTF